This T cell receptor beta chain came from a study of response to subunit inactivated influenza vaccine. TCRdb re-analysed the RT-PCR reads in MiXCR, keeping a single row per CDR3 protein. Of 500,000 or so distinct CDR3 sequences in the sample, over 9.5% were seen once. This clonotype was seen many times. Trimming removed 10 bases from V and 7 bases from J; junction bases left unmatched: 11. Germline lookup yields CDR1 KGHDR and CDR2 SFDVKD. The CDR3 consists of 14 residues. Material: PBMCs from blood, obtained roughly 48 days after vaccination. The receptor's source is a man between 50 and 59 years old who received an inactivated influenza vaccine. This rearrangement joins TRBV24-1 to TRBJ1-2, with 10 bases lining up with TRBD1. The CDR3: CATAPGTGVTGYTF. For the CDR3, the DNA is TGTGCCACTGCTCCCGGGACAGGGGTAACTGGCTACACCTTC.